One T cell receptor beta chain is described in this entry. This sample stems from a study of blood T cell repertoires in COVID-19. Assay: immunoSEQ multiplex PCR; the TCRdb copy retains only in-frame clones and omits some. In the table there are roughly 80,000 clones, roughly four fifths of which are singletons. This CDR3 has 15 residues. CDR1 is MNHEY, CDR2 SMNVEV, per germline (reference sequence). Trimming stripped 6 bases from V and 3 bases from J, with 18 bases between. The sequenced sample was peripheral blood. This chain uses TRBV27 with TRBJ2-7; possible D gene TRBD1, 6 bases. The receptor was isolated from a middle-aged man with acute or convalescent COVID-19. The CDR3 nucleotides are TGTGCCAGCAGGTTCCACCGGGACACGGGCTACGAGCAGTACTTC. Its protein is CASRFHRDTGYEQYF.